This entry describes one T cell receptor beta chain. No antigen is known for it. This entry is derived from a study of shared clonotypes between healthy human individuals. On the study more broadly: Researchers assigned three CD4 naive, three CD4 memory, two CD8 naive and one CD8 memory plate to each donor.

Genomic DNA per cell subset filled all wells of several immunoSEQ plates. Assay used: immunoSEQ multiplex PCR; TCRdb lists only in-frame clones, some missing. Of 2 million to 2.5 million clones in the sample, 90% to 96% are singletons; the top ten hold approximately 0.13%. Study results and limitations: Generally, estimated richness proved larger in naive subsets than it did in memory subsets. Clonotype sharing across donors was expected to vary with sequencing depth.

The origin of this receptor is a man in his late teens or twenties in good health. The specimen sequenced was naive CD4+ T cells sorted from blood. Specified subset: CD45RA+ positively selected.

The CDR3 region has the DNA TGCGCCAGCAGCTCGCAAACAGGGTTACCCTACGAGCAGTACTTC. Protein product: CASSSQTGLPYEQYF. The chain uses TRBV5-1 and TRBJ2-7; D is perhaps TRBD1 (6 bases). Deletions cut 3 bases from V and 2 bases from J, with 15 bases between. The CDR3 spans 15 residues. CDR1 and CDR2 (germline): SGHRS, YFSETQ. Full variable domain (missing parts from reference TRBV5-1 and TRBJ2-7): KAGVTQTPRYLIKTRGQQVTLSCSPISGHRSVSWYQQTPGQGLQFLFEYFSETQRNKGNFPGRFSGRQFSNSRSEMNVSTLELGDSALYLCASSSQTGLPYEQYFGPGTRLTVT.